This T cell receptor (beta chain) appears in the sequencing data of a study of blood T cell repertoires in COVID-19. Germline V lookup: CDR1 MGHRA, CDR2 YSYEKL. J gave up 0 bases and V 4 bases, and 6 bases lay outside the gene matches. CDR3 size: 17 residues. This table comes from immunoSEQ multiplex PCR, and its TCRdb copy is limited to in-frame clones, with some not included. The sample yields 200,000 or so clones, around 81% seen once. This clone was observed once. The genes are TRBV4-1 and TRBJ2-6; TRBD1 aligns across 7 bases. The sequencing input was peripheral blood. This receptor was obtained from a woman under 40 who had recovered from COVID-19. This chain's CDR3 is CASSRGQVTSGANVLTF. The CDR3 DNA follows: TGCGCCAGCAGCCGAGGACAGGTGACCTCTGGGGCCAACGTCCTGACTTTC.